This is a list of T cell receptor beta chains from one sample in a study of early T cells in non-severe SARS-CoV-2 infection. A single record per CDR3 protein comes from TCRdb applying MiXCR to the 5' RACE reads. The sample has 43,000 or so distinct CDR3 sequences; about 7% are singletons. Sequenced sample: whole blood. The receptors derive from an adult who was a healthcare worker with PCR-confirmed SARS-CoV-2 infection or an uninfected control (not recorded which). Each CDR3 is given with its conserved first and last residue. Each record gives: J gene, V gene, CDR3 protein.

>TRBJ2-3|TRBV29-1
CSVDSGGTDTQYF
>TRBJ2-5|TRBV5-1
CASSLNGGQETQYF
>TRBJ2-1|TRBV7-9
CASSARQASSYNEQFF
>TRBJ1-1|TRBV12-3/TRBV12-4
CASSAQTGDLNTEAFF
>TRBJ2-7|TRBV5-5
CASSWDGRTGNEQYF
>TRBJ2-7|TRBV12-3/TRBV12-4
CASSRSQGYEQYF
>TRBJ2-2|TRBV7-9
CASSPGQGGAGELFF
>TRBJ2-5|TRBV24-1
CATSDPAGAGETQYF
>TRBJ2-5|TRBV6-5
CASSYSGGEGTQYF
>TRBJ2-3|TRBV7-8
CASSLREADNPTDTQYF
>TRBJ1-3|TRBV20-1
CSAVSSGNTIYF
>TRBJ2-7|TRBV30
CAWNVKFWYEQYF
>TRBJ2-3|TRBV4-3
CASSQDIGTDTQYF
>TRBJ1-2|TRBV29-1
CSVRGGPVFYGYTF
>TRBJ2-2|TRBV7-6
CASSLLSRTGELFF